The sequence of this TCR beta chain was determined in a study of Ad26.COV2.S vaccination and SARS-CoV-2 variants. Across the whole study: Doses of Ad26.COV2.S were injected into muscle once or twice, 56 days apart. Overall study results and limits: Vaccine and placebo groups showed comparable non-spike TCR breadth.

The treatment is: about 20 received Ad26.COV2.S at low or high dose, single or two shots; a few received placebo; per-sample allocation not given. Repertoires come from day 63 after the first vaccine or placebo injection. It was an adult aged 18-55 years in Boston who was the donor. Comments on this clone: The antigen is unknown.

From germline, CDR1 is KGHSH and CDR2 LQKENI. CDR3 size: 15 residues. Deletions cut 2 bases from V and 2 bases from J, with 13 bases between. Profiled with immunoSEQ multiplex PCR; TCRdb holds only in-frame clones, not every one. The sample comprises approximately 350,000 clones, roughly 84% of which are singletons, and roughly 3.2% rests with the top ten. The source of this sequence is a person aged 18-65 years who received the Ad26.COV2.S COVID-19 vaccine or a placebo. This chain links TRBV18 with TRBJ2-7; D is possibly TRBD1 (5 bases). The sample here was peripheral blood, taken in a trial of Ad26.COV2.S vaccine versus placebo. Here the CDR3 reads CASSPGATTPYEQYF. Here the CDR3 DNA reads TGTGCCAGCTCACCAGGGGCCACCACCCCCTACGAGCAGTACTTC.